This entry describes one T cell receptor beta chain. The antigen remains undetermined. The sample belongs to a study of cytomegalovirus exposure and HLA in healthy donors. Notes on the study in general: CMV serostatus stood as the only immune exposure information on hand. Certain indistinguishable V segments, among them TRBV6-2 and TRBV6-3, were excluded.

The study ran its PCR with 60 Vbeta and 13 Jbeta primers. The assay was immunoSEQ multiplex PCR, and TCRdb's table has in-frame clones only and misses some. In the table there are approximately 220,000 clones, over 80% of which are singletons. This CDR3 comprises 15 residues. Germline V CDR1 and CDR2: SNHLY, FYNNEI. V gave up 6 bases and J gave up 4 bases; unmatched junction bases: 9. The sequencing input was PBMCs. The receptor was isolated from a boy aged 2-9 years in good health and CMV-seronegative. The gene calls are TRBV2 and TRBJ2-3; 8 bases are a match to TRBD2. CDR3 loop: CASRHGGVPPDTQYF. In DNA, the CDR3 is TGTGCCAGCAGGCACGGGGGGGTCCCCCCAGATACGCAGTATTTT.